This T cell receptor beta chain was sequenced in a study of glioma-infiltrating T cells. This clonotype was found a few times. The junction departs from germline at one end; a sequencing error may be responsible. The iRepertoire nested amplicon-rescue multiplex PCR amplified TCR alpha and beta CDR3s from RNA. One-step reverse transcription and amplification started from approximately 100-400 ng of tissue mRNA or PBMC total RNA. TCRdb used MiXCR to reprocess the multiplex PCR reads, holding one entry per CDR3 protein. The table has 100,000 to 150,000 distinct CDR3 sequences, 20% to 25% seen once; the top ten hold over 25%. Germline V gene lookup returns CDR1 SEHNR and CDR2 FQNEAQ (reference sequence). The CDR3 length is 15 residues.

The sequencing sample was made of glioma tissue, nonneoplastic brain tissue, or PBMCs (not recorded which). This clonotype originated in a human donor with low-grade glioma or glioblastoma, undergoing nonglioma brain surgery, or in good health (not recorded which). The chain carries TRBV7-9 and TRBJ1-6; 8 positions agree with TRBD1. CDR3 sequence: CASTLGTGPHSPLHF. The CDR3 nucleotides read TGTGCCAGCACCTTAGGGACAGGTCCGCATTCACCCCTCCACTTT.